This TCR beta chain is from a study of shared clonotypes between healthy human individuals. CD45RO-negative, CCR7-positively selected cells formed the naive CD8 fraction, excluding terminally differentiated effector memory CD45RA+ cells. Points from the study as a whole: The study found lower generation probabilities in non-shared clonotypes than in those shared by all four donors. Naive subsets generally exceeded memory subsets in estimated richness.

V was shortened by 4 bases and J by 6 bases, with 28 bases between the two germline ends. Germline V gene lookup returns CDR1 SGHNT and CDR2 YYREEE (reference sequence). CDR3 size: 18 residues. As concerns this clone: Its specificity is not known.

The assay was immunoSEQ multiplex PCR, and TCRdb's table has in-frame clones only and misses some. This table holds some 2,100,000 clones, approximately 94% found once. Source material: naive CD8+ T cells from PBMCs. The receptor comes from a man younger than 35 in good health. Some clones in this sample may be carry-over from other donors' samples. The V and J genes are TRBV5-4 and TRBJ1-2; D gene uncertain. CDR3: CASSPEGRMKTPWDGYTF. In DNA, the CDR3 is TGTGCCAGCAGCCCGGAGGGCAGAATGAAAACCCCCTGGGATGGCTACACCTTC.